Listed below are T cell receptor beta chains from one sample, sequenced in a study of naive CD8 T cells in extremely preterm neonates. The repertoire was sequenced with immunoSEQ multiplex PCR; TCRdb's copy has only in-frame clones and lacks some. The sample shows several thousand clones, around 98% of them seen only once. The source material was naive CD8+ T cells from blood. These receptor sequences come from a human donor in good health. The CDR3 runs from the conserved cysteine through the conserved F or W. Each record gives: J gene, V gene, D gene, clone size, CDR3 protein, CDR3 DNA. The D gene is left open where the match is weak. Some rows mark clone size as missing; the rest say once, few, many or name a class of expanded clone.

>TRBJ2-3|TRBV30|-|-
CAWSKGADSTDTQYF
TGTGCCTGGAGTAAAGGGGCCGATAGCACAGATACGCAGTATTTT
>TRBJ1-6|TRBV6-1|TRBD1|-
CASSEPTGTMGNSPLHF
TGTGCCAGCAGTGAGCCGACAGGGACAATGGGGAATTCACCCCTCCACTTT
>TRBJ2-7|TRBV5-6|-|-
CASSLRARPYEQYF
TGTGCCAGCAGCTTACGAGCCCGTCCCTACGAGCAGTACTTC
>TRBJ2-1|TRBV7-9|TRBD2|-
CASSLWTSGRNEQFF
TGTGCCAGCAGCCTGTGGACTAGCGGGAGAAATGAGCAGTTCTTC
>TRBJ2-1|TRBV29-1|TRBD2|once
CSVEHRSGRAFRNNEQFF
TGCAGCGTTGAACACCGCAGCGGGAGGGCCTTTAGGAACAATGAGCAGTTCTTC
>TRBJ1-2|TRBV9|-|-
CASSFRGGAGVNYGYTF
TGTGCCAGCAGCTTCCGGGGGGGGGCAGGGGTTAACTATGGCTACACCTTC
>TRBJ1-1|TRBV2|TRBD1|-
CASRSGTGENTEAFF
TGTGCCAGCAGGTCAGGAACAGGGGAAAACACTGAAGCTTTCTTT
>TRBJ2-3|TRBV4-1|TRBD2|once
CATGLAGLPPRGTQYF
TGCGCCACGGGACTAGCGGGACTCCCCCCCAGGGGTACGCAGTATTTT
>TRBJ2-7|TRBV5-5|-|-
CASSLETASYEQYF
TGTGCCAGCAGCTTGGAGACAGCCTCCTACGAGCAGTACTTC
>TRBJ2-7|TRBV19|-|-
CASSATGTPYEQYF
TGTGCCAGTAGTGCAACCGGGACACCTTACGAGCAGTACTTC
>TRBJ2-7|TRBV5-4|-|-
CASSFDSYEQYF
TGTGCCAGCAGCTTCGACAGCTACGAGCAGTACTTC
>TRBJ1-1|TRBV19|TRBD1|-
CASSLTGAPNTEAFF
TGTGCCAGTAGTTTGACAGGGGCGCCGAACACTGAAGCTTTCTTT
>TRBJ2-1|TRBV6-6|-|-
CASSSPNYSYNEQFF
TGTGCCAGCAGTTCCCCGAACTACTCCTACAATGAGCAGTTCTTC
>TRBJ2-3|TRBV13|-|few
CASSLGTGGDTQYF
TGTGCCAGCAGCTTAGGTACCGGGGGTGATACGCAGTATTTT
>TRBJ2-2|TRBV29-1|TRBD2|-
CSVEPLAGGDTGELFF
TGCAGCGTTGAACCCCTAGCGGGAGGGGATACCGGGGAGCTGTTTTTT
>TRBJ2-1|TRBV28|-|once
CASMTGDNEQFF
TGTGCCAGCATGACAGGAGACAATGAGCAGTTCTTC
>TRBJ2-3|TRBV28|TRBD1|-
CATQGGAVKITDTQYF
TGTGCCACCCAAGGGGGCGCGGTCAAGATCACAGATACGCAGTATTTT
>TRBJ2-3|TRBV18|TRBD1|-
CARDRGMGSTDTQYF
TGTGCCAGGGACAGGGGAATGGGTAGCACAGATACGCAGTATTTT
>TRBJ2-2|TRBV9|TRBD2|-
CASSETTSGSDTGELFF
TGTGCCAGCAGCGAAACGACTAGCGGGAGTGACACCGGGGAGCTGTTTTTT
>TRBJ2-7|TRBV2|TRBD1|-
CASRSRGMGDYEQYF
TGTGCCAGCAGAAGCAGGGGGATGGGTGACTACGAGCAGTACTTC
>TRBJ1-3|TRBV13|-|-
CASSSQGSGNTIYF
TGTGCCAGCAGCTCACAGGGTTCTGGAAACACCATATATTTT
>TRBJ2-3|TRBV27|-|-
CASMDGWAGSDTQYF
TGTGCCAGCATGGACGGGTGGGCGGGCTCAGATACGCAGTATTTT
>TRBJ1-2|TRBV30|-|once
CAWSVTGYGYTF
TGTGCCTGGAGTGTAACGGGGTATGGCTACACCTTC
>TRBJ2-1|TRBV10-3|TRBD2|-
CAISGIAGYNEQFF
TGTGCCATCAGTGGGATAGCGGGGTACAATGAGCAGTTCTTC
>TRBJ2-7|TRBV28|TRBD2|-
CASFSGTSGFYEQYF
TGTGCCAGCTTTTCCGGGACTAGCGGGTTTTACGAGCAGTACTTC
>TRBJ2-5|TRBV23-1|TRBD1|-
CASSQPGTGAPRDQYF
TGCGCCAGCAGTCAACCCGGGACAGGGGCCCCAAGGGACCAGTACTTC
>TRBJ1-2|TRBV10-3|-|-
CAISVEGGSDSYGYTF
TGTGCCATCAGTGTTGAAGGGGGAAGTGACAGCTATGGCTACACCTTC
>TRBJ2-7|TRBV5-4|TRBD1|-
CASSWRTGALDEQYF
TGTGCCAGCAGCTGGAGGACAGGGGCATTGGACGAGCAGTACTTC
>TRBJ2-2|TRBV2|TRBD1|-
CASGSTGRGELFF
TGTGCCAGCGGGTCGACAGGGCGAGGGGAGCTGTTTTTT
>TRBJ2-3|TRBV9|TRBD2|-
CASSVGDSGTDTQYF
TGTGCCAGCAGCGTAGGGGATAGCGGGACAGATACGCAGTATTTT
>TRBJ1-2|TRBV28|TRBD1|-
CASGQAIKYGYTF
TGTGCCAGTGGACAGGCGATTAAATATGGCTACACCTTC
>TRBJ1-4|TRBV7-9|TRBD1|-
CASSTRQGSVEKLFF
TGTGCCAGCAGCACACGACAGGGTTCGGTAGAAAAACTGTTTTTT
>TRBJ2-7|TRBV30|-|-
CAGREGAYEQYF
TGTGCCGGAAGGGAGGGGGCCTACGAGCAGTACTTC
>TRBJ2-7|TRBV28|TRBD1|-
CASSRWDRPYEQYF
TGTGCCAGCAGCCGGTGGGACAGACCCTACGAGCAGTACTTC
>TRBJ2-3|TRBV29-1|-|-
CSVEDPGPDTQYF
TGCAGCGTTGAAGATCCAGGCCCAGATACGCAGTATTTT
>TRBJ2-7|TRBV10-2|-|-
CASRGKSGLPYEQYF
TGCGCCAGCAGAGGGAAGTCAGGGCTCCCCTACGAGCAGTACTTC
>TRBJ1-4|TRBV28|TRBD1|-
CASSPTGEEKLFF
TGTGCCAGCAGTCCGACAGGGGAAGAAAAACTGTTTTTT
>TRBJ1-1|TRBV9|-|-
CASSGRDTGNTEAFF
TGTGCCAGCAGCGGCCGGGACACGGGGAACACTGAAGCTTTCTTT
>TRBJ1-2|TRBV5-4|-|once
CASVCNIPGKTYGYTF
TGTGCCAGCGTTTGTAACATACCAGGAAAGACCTATGGCTACACCTTC
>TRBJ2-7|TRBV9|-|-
CASSGTGYEQYF
TGTGCCAGCAGCGGCACAGGGTACGAGCAGTACTTC
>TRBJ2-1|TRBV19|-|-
CASSIQGNSYNEQFF
TGTGCCAGTAGTATCCAGGGGAACAGTTACAATGAGCAGTTCTTC
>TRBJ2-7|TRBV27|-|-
CASTRQVGVNEQYF
TGTGCCAGCACCCGACAGGTTGGGGTTAACGAGCAGTACTTC